The 9 T cell receptor beta chains below all came from one sample that was sequenced in a study of cytomegalovirus exposure and HLA in healthy donors. The study ran its PCR with 60 Vbeta and 13 Jbeta primers. TCRdb keeps only in-frame clones here, not all; method: immunoSEQ multiplex PCR. Here the sample spans roughly 110,000 clones, about 75% being singletons. The specimen sequenced was PBMCs. These receptors were taken from a male donor in good health and CMV-seropositive.

This chain connects TRBV7-3 to TRBJ2-2, with D uncertain. Germline CDR1 SGHTA, CDR2 FQGTGA. This CDR3 has 14 residues. V was clipped by 6 bases and J by 0 bases, with 8 bases between them. CDR3 coding DNA: TGTGCCAGCAGTCCCCATGCGAACACCGGGGAGCTGTTTTTT. Protein sequence: CASSPHANTGELFF.

The chain joins TRBV7-2 to TRBJ2-7; TRBD1 aligns across 7 bases. Germline V gives CDR1 SGHTA, CDR2 FQGNSA. This CDR3 is 14 amino acids long. J lost 2 bases, V lost 5 bases, and 6 bases had no gene match. The CDR3 nucleotides read TGTGCCAGCAGCCCTCGGGACAGAACCTACGAGCAGTACTTC. Amino acids: CASSPRDRTYEQYF.

A single count supports this clone. The chain links TRBV6-1 to TRBJ2-1, with a weak D call TRBD1 (5 bases). Deletions cut 4 bases from V and 0 bases from J, with 13 bases between. Germline V lookup: CDR1 MNHNS, CDR2 SASEGT. The CDR3 is 16 amino acids. In DNA, the CDR3 is TGTGCCAGCAGTGGGAAGGACATGAGCTCCTACAATGAGCAGTTCTTC. The encoded protein is CASSGKDMSSYNEQFF.

The V call is TRBV11-1, the J call TRBJ1-4; D possibly corresponds to TRBD1 (6 bases). CDR3 length equals 16 residues. Between the trimmed V and J ends, which lost 3 bases and 7 bases, there was a span of 18 bases. Germline V gene lookup returns CDR1 SGHAT and CDR2 FQDESV (reference sequence). Written as DNA, the CDR3 is TGTGCCAGCAGCTTTAGTAGACCGACAGGCGGTGAAAAACTGTTTTTT. This gives the protein CASSFSRPTGGEKLFF.

This sequence joins TRBV2 and TRBJ2-7; TRBD2 agrees at 7 bases. The length of the CDR3 is 14 residues. In germline, CDR1 is SNHLY, CDR2 FYNNEI. With V trimmed by 7 bases and J by 4 bases, 10 bases remained unmatched. The DNA of the CDR3 is TGTGCCAGCATCCGCGGGGGTGAAGGGTACGAGCAGTACTTC. Its protein is CASIRGGEGYEQYF. Looking up the rest from reference TRBV2 and TRBJ2-7 gives the full variable domain: EPEVTQTPSHQVTQMGQEVILRCVPISNHLYFYWYRQILGQKVEFLVSFYNNEISEKSEIFDDQFSVERPDGSNFTLKIRSTKLEDSAMYFCASIRGGEGYEQYFGPGTRLTVT.

The chain joins TRBV7-2 to TRBJ1-1; no definite D call. This CDR3 is 17 amino acids long. V dropped 1 base and J dropped 0 bases, with 15 bases sitting between them. CDR1 is SGHTA and CDR2 is FQGNSA in the germline V gene. This CDR3 reads CASSLEMRAYMNTEAFF. The CDR3 DNA reads as TGTGCCAGCAGCTTAGAGATGCGGGCATACATGAACACTGAAGCTTTCTTT.

This clone was seen only a few times. The chain uses TRBV5-1 and TRBJ1-1; 8 positions match TRBD1. The CDR3 has 16 amino acids. V lost 4 bases, J lost 0 bases, and 8 bases stayed unmatched. Germline V gives CDR1 SGHRS, CDR2 YFSETQ. The CDR3 DNA reads TGCGCCAGCAGCCTTCACCGGGACAGGATGAACACTGAAGCTTTCTTT. Translating it yields CASSLHRDRMNTEAFF.

The chain employs TRBV10-3 and TRBJ1-1, with D hard to call. Germline V gives CDR1 ENHRY, CDR2 SYGVKD. V dropped 11 bases and J dropped 1 base, with 14 bases sitting between them. The CDR3 runs 13 residues. The CDR3 region is CAVQKQTNTEAFF. The CDR3 DNA is TGTGCCGTACAAAAACAGACGAACACTGAAGCTTTCTTT.

The chain combines TRBV27 with TRBJ2-6; TRBD2 might be the D (5 bases). CDR3 length: 13 amino acids. The V end lost 5 bases, the J end lost 4 bases, and 6 bases lay between the germline ends. Germline V gene lookup returns CDR1 MNHEY and CDR2 SMNVEV (reference sequence). DNA of the CDR3: TGTGCCAGCAGTCCGGGGGGGGCCAACGTCCTGACTTTC. Translating it yields CASSPGGANVLTF.